This T cell receptor (beta chain) was recovered during a study of blood T cell repertoires in COVID-19. On the study more broadly: The United States, Italy and Spain were the sources of the acute and convalescent COVID-19 samples.

The germline CDR1 and CDR2 sequences are KGHSH and LQKENI. V was trimmed by 4 bases and J by 2 bases, leaving 9 bases between them. The CDR3 is 13 amino acids. Per the original data handling: How many nucleated cells were present was estimated from reference gene primer amplification. The data were produced by immunoSEQ multiplex PCR, yet TCRdb's version contains in-frame clones alone and is incomplete. V, J and clone size reflect that table, while D and trimming were determined from the DNA. The sample consists of some 410,000 clones, roughly 90% of them appearing once. The age range of participants was about 18 to 89 years, with residence in more than 20 US areas. Clinical history reported by participants formed the basis on which cohorts were assigned.

The chain has TRBV18 and TRBJ2-7; D remains unclear. This clonotype was obtained from a woman in her 30s with acute COVID-19. The sample consisted of PBMCs or T cells enriched from blood (not recorded which). The CDR3 is CASSLDMAYEQYF. The CDR3, as DNA: TGTGCCAGCTCACTAGACATGGCCTACGAGCAGTACTTC.